The 17 T cell receptor beta chains below come from one sample, sequenced in a study of early T cells in non-severe SARS-CoV-2 infection. TCRdb reprocessed the 5' RACE reads via MiXCR and lists one record per CDR3 protein. In the table there are roughly 55,000 distinct CDR3 sequences, about 16% of which are singletons. The sequencing here drew on whole blood, taken at baseline. These receptors were obtained from an adult who was a healthcare worker with PCR-confirmed SARS-CoV-2 infection or an uninfected control (not recorded which).

This clonotype was observed once. V is TRBV11-2 and J is TRBJ2-1; tentative D call: TRBD1 (6 bases). Germline V lookup: CDR1 SGHAT, CDR2 FQNNGV. This CDR3 is 12 amino acids long. V gave up 0 bases and J gave up 15 bases, with 12 bases separating them. Here the CDR3 DNA reads TGTGCCAGCAGCTTAGATAACAGGGCCACGTTCTTC. It codes for CASSLDNRATFF.

In its sample, this clonotype was seen many times. The rearrangement joins TRBV12-3 or TRBV12-4 to TRBJ2-7, with 12 bases identical to TRBD1. The ends lost 6 bases at V and 13 bases at J; junction bases unmatched: 10. This CDR3 spans 13 amino acids. CDR3 residues: CASRGQGAPHSYF. As DNA, the CDR3 is TGTGCCAGCAGGGGACAGGGGGCCCCCCATTCATACTTC.

This clonotype was detected only a few times. This sequence joins TRBV5-1 and TRBJ1-2; TRBD1 aligns across 7 bases. In germline, CDR1 is SGHRS, CDR2 YFSETQ. The CDR3 extends over 13 amino acids. The ends lost 0 bases at V and 9 bases at J; junction bases unmatched: 5. The CDR3 DNA sequence: TGCGCCAGCAGCTTGGAACAGGGGATGAGCTACACCTTC. This gives the protein CASSLEQGMSYTF.

This sequence joins TRBV20-1 and TRBJ2-1, with 8 bases that match TRBD2. Germline CDR1 DFQATT, CDR2 SNEGSKA (reference sequence). V lost 6 bases and J lost 4; bases outside the gene matches: 8. CDR3 size: 14 residues. This chain's CDR3 is CSAKGASGYNEQFF. The DNA of the CDR3 is TGCAGTGCCAAAGGGGCTAGCGGGTACAATGAGCAGTTCTTC.

The table lists this clonotype with many counts. The CDR3 protein is CASSQDHGSGNTIYF. As DNA, the CDR3 is TGTGCCAGCAGCCAGGACCACGGCTCTGGAAACACCATATATTTT. The chain couples TRBV14 to TRBJ1-3; D gene unclear. Between the trimmed V and J ends, which lost 3 bases and 0 bases, there was a span of 9 bases. The CDR3 extends over 15 amino acids. From germline, CDR1 is SGHDN and CDR2 FVKESK.

This clonotype was seen ten or more times. J is TRBJ2-3 and V is TRBV18; no reliable D call. The CDR3 totals 14 residues. Looked up from germline, CDR1 is KGHSH and CDR2 is LQKENI. The ends were cut back, 3 bases at V and 0 bases at J, with 7 bases in the middle. CDR3 sequence reads: CASSPTASTDTQYF. CDR3 coding DNA: TGTGCCAGCTCACCGACCGCTAGCACAGATACGCAGTATTTT. Combining the CDR3 with reference TRBV18 and TRBJ2-3 gives the whole variable domain NAGVMQNPRHLVRRRGQEARLRCSPMKGHSHVYWYRQLPEEGLKFMVYLQKENIIDESGMPKERFSAEFPKEGPSILRIQQVVRGDSAAYFCASSPTASTDTQYFGPGTRLTVL.

The CDR3 DNA sequence: TGTGCCAGCAGCCTCGGGACGTATAATTCACCCCTCCACTTT. As protein: CASSLGTYNSPLHF. V gene TRBV2 combines with J gene TRBJ1-6; a weak D match, TRBD1 (5 bases). The CDR3 spans 14 residues. Germline CDR1 SNHLY, CDR2 FYNNEI. V was cut by 6 bases and J by 4 bases, with 10 bases left in between.

This clonotype has a handful of counts. The chain combines TRBV20-1 with TRBJ2-7; TRBD2 might be the D (5 bases). CDR1 DFQATT and CDR2 SNEGSKA come from the germline V gene (reference sequence). V was cut by 2 bases and J by 3 bases, with 5 bases left in between. The CDR3 is 11 amino acids. In DNA form, the CDR3 reads TGCAGTGCTAGACGGGACTACGAGCAGTACTTC. Protein: CSARRDYEQYF.

At least ten counts were recorded for this clonotype. The J gene is TRBJ2-3, the V gene TRBV5-1; D unclear. The length of the CDR3 is 15 residues. CDR1 and CDR2 from the germline V gene are SGHRS and YFSETQ. The V end lost 4 bases, the J end lost 1 base, and 13 bases lay between the germline ends. DNA of the CDR3: TGCGCCAGCAGCCCCAGTGGGTACGGCACAGATACGCAGTATTTT. Translating gives CASSPSGYGTDTQYF.

This chain connects TRBV19 to TRBJ2-3; TRBD2 aligns across 13 bases. The V gene's germline CDR1 is LNHDA and CDR2 SQIVND (reference sequence). With V trimmed by 7 bases and J by 0 bases, 7 bases remained unmatched. This CDR3 is built from 17 residues. CDR3: CASMGTSGTASTDTQYF. For the CDR3, the DNA is TGTGCCAGTATGGGGACTAGCGGGACGGCTAGCACAGATACGCAGTATTTT.

V usage is TRBV30 and J usage is TRBJ2-2; D may be TRBD1 (6 bases). The germline V gene has CDR1 GTSNPN and CDR2 SVGIG (reference sequence). V shed 2 bases and J shed 0 bases, with 10 bases lying between them. The CDR3 is 15 amino acids. CDR3 sequence: CAWSTGQTNTGELFF. CDR3 sequence (DNA): TGTGCCTGGAGTACAGGGCAGACGAACACCGGGGAGCTGTTTTTT.

This clonotype occurred a few times. The rearrangement uses TRBV18 and TRBJ2-5; D gene uncertain. Germline V gives CDR1 KGHSH, CDR2 LQKENI. V was trimmed by 6 bases and J by 0 bases, leaving 8 bases between them. The CDR3 has 13 residues. The CDR3 loop reads CASSLQNQETQYF. DNA of the CDR3: TGTGCCAGCTCCCTCCAGAACCAAGAGACCCAGTACTTC.

This clonotype was recorded a few times. The CDR3 region is CASAREGASTDTQYF. The CDR3 nucleotides are TGCGCCAGTGCCCGGGAGGGAGCCTCCACAGATACGCAGTATTTT. V gene TRBV5-1 combines with J gene TRBJ2-3, with 8 bases identical to TRBD2. The trim removed 8 bases at V and 2 bases at J, leaving 10 bases unmatched. Germline-derived CDR1 and CDR2 are SGHRS and YFSETQ. The CDR3 sequence is 15 residues long.

There are a few counts of this clonotype. The chain combines TRBV5-1 with TRBJ2-7, with D possibly TRBD2 on 5 matching bases. The length of the CDR3 is 13 residues. V lost 2 bases and J 3 bases, leaving 9 bases between the germline ends. Germline loops: CDR1 SGHRS, CDR2 YFSETQ. CDR3 in amino acids: CASSFVGGYEQYF. The CDR3 DNA is TGCGCCAGCAGCTTTGTTGGAGGCTACGAGCAGTACTTC. The entire variable domain, with the rest obtained from reference TRBV5-1 and TRBJ2-7, is as follows: KAGVTQTPRYLIKTRGQQVTLSCSPISGHRSVSWYQQTPGQGLQFLFEYFSETQRNKGNFPGRFSGRQFSNSRSEMNVSTLELGDSALYLCASSFVGGYEQYFGPGTRLTVT.

This clonotype was counted only a few times. The gene calls are TRBV24-1 and TRBJ1-5; TRBD1 aligns across 8 bases. This CDR3 has 16 residues. Germline V gives CDR1 KGHDR, CDR2 SFDVKD. V was pared by 3 bases and J by 3 bases, with 6 bases of the junction left unmatched. The CDR3, as DNA: TGTGCCACCAGTGATCATCAGGGACAGGTCAATCAGCCCCAGCATTTT. Its protein product is CATSDHQGQVNQPQHF.

This clonotype was counted ten times or more. The rearrangement joins TRBV20-1 to TRBJ2-2; tentative D call: TRBD2 (6 bases). This CDR3 contains 16 residues. Germline V CDR1 and CDR2: DFQATT, SNEGSKA (reference sequence). V lost 1 base, J lost 4 bases, and 16 bases lay in between. CDR3 in amino acids: CSARALFIGGTGELFF. The CDR3 DNA sequence: TGCAGTGCTAGAGCCCTGTTCATCGGGGGCACCGGGGAGCTGTTTTTT.

This clonotype was observed once. This chain uses TRBV27 with TRBJ1-2; tentative D call: TRBD1 (5 bases). Germline loops: CDR1 MNHEY, CDR2 SMNVEV (reference sequence). V was cut by 6 bases and J by 1 base, with 9 bases left in between. This CDR3 comprises 13 residues. CDR3 nucleotides: TGTGCCAGCAGGACAGTTTATAACTATGGCTACACCTTC. Protein product: CASRTVYNYGYTF.